The source of this T cell receptor beta chain is a study of T cell responses to AZD1222 COVID-19 vaccine. Concerning this clone itself: Its target is unknown.

Produced via immunoSEQ multiplex PCR; TCRdb's table is partial and in-frame only. The sample has roughly 100,000 clones, 75% to 90% seen once. Germline V CDR1 and CDR2: SGHTA, FQGNSA. There are 16 residues in the CDR3. The trim removed 5 bases at V and 6 bases at J, leaving 10 bases unmatched. Study-wide findings and caveats: With two AZD1222 doses given, Spike-specific TCR breadth and depth both rose. The sample set comprised mostly white British donors with more females, and clonal diversity was possibly underestimated. Repertoires were collected only later (after the peak T cell response had occurred).

This clonotype was obtained from an adult in good health. The J gene is TRBJ1-5, the V gene TRBV7-2; 10 bases fit TRBD1. The starting material was peripheral blood, obtained on day 0 of AZD1222 vaccination. Here the CDR3 reads CASSQNGQGVGQPQHF. DNA of the CDR3: TGTGCCAGCAGCCAAAACGGACAGGGGGTGGGTCAGCCCCAGCATTTT.